The 21 T cell receptor beta chains given below trace back to one sample, sequenced in a study of cytomegalovirus exposure and HLA in healthy donors. PCR primers comprised 60 Vbeta and 13 Jbeta primers. Only in-frame clones appear in the TCRdb table, and some are missing; sequencing was by immunoSEQ multiplex PCR. The sample has some 120,000 clones; more than 75% are singletons. Specimen: PBMCs. Receptors originate from a woman aged 60-70 years in good health and CMV-seropositive.

This chain connects TRBV11-2 to TRBJ2-7, with D possibly TRBD1 on 5 matching bases. Deletions cut 10 bases from V and 7 bases from J, with 14 bases between. The CDR3 is made up of 11 amino acids. CDR1 and CDR2 from the germline V gene are SGHAT and FQNNGV. CDR3: CAIAAGNEQYF. For the CDR3, the DNA is TGTGCCATCGCGGCAGGGAATGAGCAGTACTTC.

The chain recombines TRBV5-3 with TRBJ1-1; TRBD1 agrees at 9 bases. TRBV5-3 carries the ORF label, with uncertain function. With 3 bases clipped from V and 3 bases from J, the junction kept 6 bases outside the gene matches. The CDR3 is 15 residues long. Here the CDR3 reads CARSYLDRGYTEAFF. The CDR3 DNA reads as TGTGCCAGAAGCTACTTAGACAGGGGGTACACTGAAGCTTTCTTT.

The gene calls are TRBV6-6 and TRBJ2-3; D is ambiguous. V was shortened by 8 bases and J by 4 bases, with 13 bases between the two germline ends. CDR1 and CDR2 from the germline V gene are MNHNY and SVGAGI (reference sequence). This CDR3 contains 13 residues. The CDR3 protein is CASAVRSADTQYF. In nucleotides, the CDR3 is TGTGCCAGCGCCGTCCGGTCGGCAGATACGCAGTATTTT.

This clone was picked up a small number of times. The J gene is TRBJ2-5, the V gene TRBV6-5, with D perhaps TRBD2 (5 bases). This CDR3 is 14 amino acids long. In germline, CDR1 is MNHEY, CDR2 SVGAGI. Trimming left V 6 bases short and J 4 bases short, with 15 bases between. Written as DNA, the CDR3 is TGTGCCAGCAGACCCACGGGCCGGGGAGAGACCCAGTACTTC. It specifies CASRPTGRGETQYF.

This sequence joins TRBV5-1 and TRBJ2-7, with 8 bases lining up with TRBD1. The V and J ends lost 4 bases and 6 bases, in that order; junction bases with no gene match: 9. The CDR3 runs 14 residues. Germline CDR1 reads SGHRS; CDR2 reads YFSETQ. The CDR3 DNA reads TGCGCCAGCAGCGGGAAACAGGGGGTAGGCGAGCAGTACTTC. Its translation: CASSGKQGVGEQYF. The full variable domain, its missing parts supplied by reference TRBV5-1 and TRBJ2-7, is KAGVTQTPRYLIKTRGQQVTLSCSPISGHRSVSWYQQTPGQGLQFLFEYFSETQRNKGNFPGRFSGRQFSNSRSEMNVSTLELGDSALYLCASSGKQGVGEQYFGPGTRLTVT.

This rearrangement joins TRBV2 to TRBJ2-5, with 7 bases matching TRBD2. The V segment lost 3 bases and the J segment 5 bases; nucleotides outside the gene matches: 15. The CDR3 covers 17 residues. CDR1 and CDR2 (germline): SNHLY, FYNNEI. The CDR3 loop is CASSDTVAGMRGETQYF. CDR3 DNA: TGTGCCAGCAGTGATACGGTAGCGGGCATGAGAGGGGAGACCCAGTACTTC. The whole variable domain, remainder taken from reference TRBV2 and TRBJ2-5, is EPEVTQTPSHQVTQMGQEVILRCVPISNHLYFYWYRQILGQKVEFLVSFYNNEISEKSEIFDDQFSVERPDGSNFTLKIRSTKLEDSAMYFCASSDTVAGMRGETQYFGPGTRLLVL.

The V call is TRBV7-2, the J call TRBJ2-3; 14 nucleotides agree with TRBD2. With V trimmed by 5 bases and J by 3 bases, 7 bases remained unmatched. The CDR3 loop spans 17 amino acids. Germline V gives CDR1 SGHTA, CDR2 FQGNSA. The CDR3 loop reads CASSPYGTSGGTDTQYF. CDR3 nucleotide sequence: TGTGCCAGCAGCCCCTACGGGACTAGCGGGGGAACAGATACGCAGTATTTT.

CDR3 DNA: TGTGCCAGCTATTTAGCGGGAATGTACGAGCAGTACTTC. Its protein is CASYLAGMYEQYF. V usage is TRBV6-1 and J usage is TRBJ2-7, with 8 positions matching TRBD2. The germline CDR1 and CDR2 sequences are MNHNS and SASEGT. The CDR3 contains 13 residues. After removal of 8 bases from V and 4 bases from J, the junction contained 7 bases not matched to a gene.

The gene calls are TRBV18 and TRBJ1-1; no definite D call. Germline CDR1 KGHSH, CDR2 LQKENI. V lost 0 bases and J 1 base, leaving 21 bases between the germline ends. The CDR3 extends over 19 amino acids. The CDR3 is CASSPPTTRRLRANTEAFF. The CDR3 nucleotides read TGTGCCAGCTCACCACCGACGACTAGGCGGTTACGGGCGAACACTGAAGCTTTCTTT.

This chain links TRBV19 with TRBJ1-5; D is unclear. Looked up from germline, CDR1 is LNHDA and CDR2 is SQIVND (reference sequence). Deletions cut 6 bases from V and 0 bases from J, with 9 bases between. This CDR3 has 14 residues. CDR3 in amino acids: CASRGSNSNQPQHF. In DNA form, the CDR3 reads TGTGCCAGTAGGGGCAGTAATAGCAATCAGCCCCAGCATTTT.

The chain carries TRBV7-3 and TRBJ2-5; 7 nucleotides align to TRBD2. J gave up 4 bases and V 1 base, and 6 bases lay outside the gene matches. CDR3 length: 15 amino acids. CDR1 is SGHTA and CDR2 is FQGTGA in the germline V gene. CDR3 in amino acids: CASSLMGLSGETQYF. CDR3 DNA sequence: TGTGCCAGCAGCTTAATGGGACTATCTGGAGAGACCCAGTACTTC.

The chain combines TRBV2 with TRBJ1-2; tentative D call: TRBD1 (6 bases). This CDR3 is built from 16 residues. Germline-derived CDR1 and CDR2 are SNHLY and FYNNEI. The V gene lost 5 bases and the J gene lost 6 bases, with 22 bases spanning the gap. The CDR3 spells CASSRTAPNPGHGYTF. The DNA of the CDR3 is TGTGCCAGCAGTAGGACAGCTCCCAACCCTGGGCATGGCTACACCTTC.

V gene TRBV19 combines with J gene TRBJ1-5; possibly TRBD1 for D (6 bases). The CDR3 extends over 13 amino acids. With 4 bases removed from V and 7 bases from J, the gap between germline ends came to 11 bases. Per germline, CDR1 LNHDA and CDR2 SQIVND (reference sequence). The CDR3: CASSTGVPQPQHF. The CDR3 DNA sequence: TGTGCCAGTAGTACAGGGGTCCCCCAGCCCCAGCATTTT.

This clone showed up just once. In nucleotides, the CDR3 is TGCGCCAGCAGCTCCCAAACAGGGGCAGCTAACTATGGCTACACCTTC. Translating gives CASSSQTGAANYGYTF. The chain joins TRBV5-1 to TRBJ1-2, with 7 bases aligning to TRBD1. The CDR3 has 16 residues. CDR1 and CDR2 from the germline V gene are SGHRS and YFSETQ. J gave up 0 bases and V 3 bases, and 8 bases lay outside the gene matches.

J is TRBJ1-5 and V is TRBV7-2, with D unclear. V dropped 2 bases and J dropped 0 bases, with 5 bases sitting between them. The CDR3 length is 14 residues. Germline CDR1 SGHTA, CDR2 FQGNSA. Here the CDR3 DNA reads TGTGCCAGCAGCTTATATCGTAGCAATCAGCCCCAGCATTTT. Protein sequence: CASSLYRSNQPQHF.

J is TRBJ2-2 and V is TRBV9, with D possibly being TRBD2 (7 bases). Trimming removed 1 base from V and 5 bases from J, with 15 bases in between. This CDR3 region has 16 residues. Germline CDR1 is SGDLS and CDR2 is YYNGEE. CDR3 amino acids: CASSVIGGAGTGELFF. CDR3 nucleotide sequence: TGTGCCAGCAGCGTAATTGGGGGGGCCGGGACCGGGGAGCTGTTTTTT. The entire variable domain, with the rest obtained from reference TRBV9 and TRBJ2-2, is as follows: DSGVTQTPKHLITATGQRVTLRCSPRSGDLSVYWYQQSLDQGLQFLIQYYNGEERAKGNILERFSAQQFPDLHSELNLSSLELGDSALYFCASSVIGGAGTGELFFGEGSRLTVL.

V is TRBV11-2 and J is TRBJ2-5; TRBD2 agrees at 8 bases. After removal of 4 bases from V and 4 bases from J, the junction contained 11 bases not matched to a gene. There are 16 residues in the CDR3. Per the germline V gene, CDR1 is SGHAT and CDR2 is FQNNGV. CDR3: CASSWAGGGPGETQYF. Here the CDR3 DNA reads TGTGCCAGCAGCTGGGCTGGCGGGGGGCCGGGAGAGACCCAGTACTTC.

The V and J genes are TRBV2 and TRBJ1-2; D is perhaps TRBD1 (5 bases). The CDR3 runs 13 residues. Germline values: CDR1 SNHLY, CDR2 FYNNEI. Trimming removed 3 bases at V and 3 bases at J, with 8 bases between. The CDR3: CASSEQGYYGYTF. As DNA, the CDR3 is TGTGCCAGCAGTGAGCAGGGTTACTATGGCTACACCTTC.

This chain links TRBV18 with TRBJ1-1; D unclear. Trimming took 4 bases from V and 0 from J, leaving 9 bases between them. The CDR3 loop spans 14 amino acids. Germline V gene lookup returns CDR1 KGHSH and CDR2 LQKENI. For the CDR3, the DNA is TGTGCCAGCTCACTCAACGAGATGAACACTGAAGCTTTCTTT. This gives the protein CASSLNEMNTEAFF.

The chain combines TRBV5-4 with TRBJ1-2; 8 nucleotides align to TRBD1. The CDR3 loop spans 14 amino acids. The germline CDR1 and CDR2 sequences are SGHNT and YYREEE (reference sequence). The J segment lost 4 bases and the V segment lost 4 bases, leaving 6 bases of the junction unmatched. DNA of the CDR3: TGTGCCAGCAGCGGAGGCGGACAGGGCTATGGCTACACCTTC. It yields the protein CASSGGGQGYGYTF.

The chain has TRBV29-1 and TRBJ2-7, with a tentative D call TRBD1 (6 bases). The CDR3 is 13 residues long. V lost 2 bases, J lost 7 bases, and 15 bases lay in between. CDR1 SQVTM and CDR2 ANQGSEA come from the germline V gene. The CDR3 loop is CSVETQGFGEQYF. As DNA, the CDR3 is TGCAGCGTTGAAACCCAGGGGTTTGGGGAGCAGTACTTC.